Listed below are T cell receptor beta chains from one sample, sequenced in a study of T cells in Graves' hyperthyroidism and ophthalmopathy. TCRdb redid the calling of the multiplex PCR reads with MiXCR, one entry per CDR3 protein. The sample has about 360,000 distinct CDR3 sequences, roughly 13% seen once; the top ten hold about a fifth. Sequenced material: blood. Receptors originate from a man younger than 40 with Graves' hyperthyroidism that later progressed to Graves' ophthalmopathy. The CDR3 runs from the conserved cysteine through the conserved F or W. A D gene is named only where the DNA matches it firmly. Clone sizes are given selectively: once, few, many, or a class where the clone is expanded.

TRBJ1-4 many TRBV6-6 14 - TGTGCCAGCAGTTACGAACGGAGGCGGGAAAAACTGTTTTTT CASSYERRREKLFF
TRBJ2-6 few TRBV5-1 17 - TGCGCCAGCAGCCAGGGACATTCTAGCTCTGGGGCCAACGTCCTGACTTTC CASSQGHSSSGANVLTF
TRBJ1-1 few TRBV7-9 14 - TGTGCCAGCAGCTTAGTACAGGGACGGAATGAAGCTTTCTTT CASSLVQGRNEAFF
TRBJ1-4 few TRBV7-9 14 TRBD1 TGTGCCAGCAGCTTTCGGACAGGGGATGAAAAACTGTTTTTT CASSFRTGDEKLFF
TRBJ2-7 - TRBV11-2 17 TRBD2 TGTGCCAGCAGCTTAGAACTCCCGGGGCTAGCGGACTACGAGCAGTACTTC CASSLELPGLADYEQYF
TRBJ1-2 many TRBV7-2 13 - TGTGCCAGCAGCTTAGTTCCGGATAGGGGCTACACCTTC CASSLVPDRGYTF
TRBJ2-7 - TRBV9 16 TRBD1 TGTGCCAGCAGCGTAGGATCCGGGACAGGGTTGGACGAGCAGTACTTC CASSVGSGTGLDEQYF
TRBJ1-3 many TRBV28 14 - TGTGCCAGCAGCTTTTCGCGGCCTGGAAACACCATATATTTT CASSFSRPGNTIYF
TRBJ1-1 - TRBV4-1 14 - TGCGCCAGCAGCTACCCCTCCAAGGGGGGAGAAGCTTTCTTT CASSYPSKGGEAFF
TRBJ2-2 few TRBV5-1 15 - TGCGCCAGCAGCTTGGCGGGGAATCGAGCCGGGGAGCTGTTTTTT CASSLAGNRAGELFF